This T cell receptor (beta chain) was captured in a study of cytomegalovirus exposure and HLA in healthy donors. On the study more broadly: A previous analysis identified 95 million to 130 million unique TCR beta sequences derived from around 200 million T cells.

Both 60 Vbeta primers and 13 Jbeta primers went into the PCR. Clones were read by immunoSEQ multiplex PCR, and TCRdb kept only the in-frame ones, dropping some. Of around 97,000 clones in the sample, less than 10% were seen once. Findings of the study overall: Earlier analysis looked at TCR beta V segments, and most were productive about 87% or about 30% of the time. A later analysis showed that HLA-associated TCR beta chains had undergone more clonal expansion than equally common others. A later analysis linked more than 15,000 TCR beta sequences to HLA alleles at 0.05 false discovery rate.

This clone has just a few counts. The antigen is not known. Sequences were obtained from PBMCs. The origin of this receptor is a man in his fifties in good health and CMV-seropositive.

The CDR3 DNA reads TGTGCCAGCTCCTCCGTCTCTATCACTGAAGCTTTCTTT. Its protein product is CASSSVSITEAFF. The chain is built from TRBV18 and TRBJ1-1; no clear D gene. V lost 6 bases and J 4 bases, leaving 12 bases between the germline ends. The CDR3 covers 13 residues. Germline V gives CDR1 KGHSH, CDR2 LQKENI.